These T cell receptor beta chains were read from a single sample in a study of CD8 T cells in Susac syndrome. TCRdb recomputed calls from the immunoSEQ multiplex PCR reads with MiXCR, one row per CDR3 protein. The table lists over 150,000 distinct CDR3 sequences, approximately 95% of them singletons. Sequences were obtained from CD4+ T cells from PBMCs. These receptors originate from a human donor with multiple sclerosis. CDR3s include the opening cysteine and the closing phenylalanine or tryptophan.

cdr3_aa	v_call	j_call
CAIRPDSLAEAFF	TRBV10-3	TRBJ1-1
CASSQGMDLVGNTIYF	TRBV4-3	TRBJ1-3
CASSFQRGPEDTQYF	TRBV5-4	TRBJ2-3
CSARDKAANYGYTF	TRBV20-1	TRBJ1-2
CASSLGPNTGELFF	TRBV5-1	TRBJ2-2
CASTLSRNTGELFF	TRBV9	TRBJ2-2
CASSPGTEYNEQFF	TRBV5-6	TRBJ2-1
CASSFRGQGSGANVLTF	TRBV7-2	TRBJ2-6
CASKLAGGNTGELFF	TRBV27	TRBJ2-2
CASGKQGWTGELFF	TRBV7-8	TRBJ2-2
CRVDASSGTYGYTF	TRBV29-1	TRBJ1-2
CATSDLRGRGGYTF	TRBV24-1	TRBJ1-2
CASSRGGALANVLTF	TRBV3-1	TRBJ2-6
CASGGGGFVYEQYF	TRBV28	TRBJ2-7
CASSEEGKYGYTF	TRBV9	TRBJ1-2
CSARGRDSYNSPLHF	TRBV20-1	TRBJ1-6
CASSQDGTGGNEQFF	TRBV4-3	TRBJ2-1
CASSSRQGDYGYTF	TRBV6-6	TRBJ1-2
CASSRTGENSPLHF	TRBV28	TRBJ1-6
CASSYTTGTYEQYF	TRBV6-5	TRBJ2-7
CASRPNRDTEAFF	TRBV11-1	TRBJ1-1
CASSLKLAGGTQETQYF	TRBV7-2	TRBJ2-5
CASSATSGRTKNIQYF	TRBV2	TRBJ2-4
CASRSDRYGYTF	TRBV19	TRBJ1-2
CASSVTPSGTALVQYF	TRBV5-6	TRBJ2-4
CASSPPAGSGELFF	TRBV18	TRBJ2-2
CASSWQTVNSPLHF	TRBV6-5	TRBJ1-6
CASSVEIDGFSGNTIYF	TRBV9	TRBJ1-3
CASSSTLRRGDEQYF	TRBV27	TRBJ2-7
CASSPVWGETQYF	TRBV3-1	TRBJ2-5
CASSAGQWDTEAFF	TRBV19	TRBJ1-1
CASSTNYGTGAVSYEQYF	TRBV5-1	TRBJ2-7
CASSPFHRDTTYEQYF	TRBV18	TRBJ2-7
CAWSYREPNYGYTF	TRBV30	TRBJ1-2
CASSYSRGRTQYF	TRBV6-5	TRBJ2-5
CASSPEVRAGQETQYF	TRBV4-1	TRBJ2-5
CASSPGQGRPYEQYF	TRBV7-9	TRBJ2-7
CASSPSGEDQPQHF	TRBV18	TRBJ1-5
CASSLRAGWGQETQYF	TRBV5-6	TRBJ2-5
CASRPGLAGSGVAKNIQYF	TRBV27	TRBJ2-4
CASSYSIPPMGKKLFF	TRBV6-5	TRBJ1-4
CASSQAVAGGLMDTQYF	TRBV4-2	TRBJ2-3
CASSLVGFGNQPQHF	TRBV7-8	TRBJ1-5